The source of this TCR beta chain is a study of cytomegalovirus exposure and HLA in healthy donors. Overall study results and limits: Further analysis was carried out later, and it showed several of the most significant clusters appearing linked to common viral pathogens.

With 60 Vbeta and 13 Jbeta primers, the PCR was carried out. Authors' methods: As a later analysis found, there were 70 million to 100 million unique TCR beta chains, of which approximately 10 million were shared. Data came from immunoSEQ multiplex PCR; TCRdb stores just in-frame clones and leaves some out. Clonal size and the V and J genes are those of that table, whereas D and trimming came from the DNA. The data show hundreds of thousands of clones, approximately 90% seen once. As for this clone: Its antigen is not known.

CDR1 MNHEY and CDR2 SMNVEV come from the germline V gene (reference sequence). This CDR3 has 15 residues. J gave up 1 base and V 5 bases, and 6 bases lay outside the gene matches. The sequenced sample was PBMCs. The sequence was obtained from a young woman in good health and CMV-seronegative. The rearrangement joins TRBV27 to TRBJ1-2, with 8 bases matching TRBD1. The CDR3 nucleotides are TGTGCCAGCAGTCAGGGGACAGGCCTTAACTATGGCTACACCTTC. Protein sequence: CASSQGTGLNYGYTF.